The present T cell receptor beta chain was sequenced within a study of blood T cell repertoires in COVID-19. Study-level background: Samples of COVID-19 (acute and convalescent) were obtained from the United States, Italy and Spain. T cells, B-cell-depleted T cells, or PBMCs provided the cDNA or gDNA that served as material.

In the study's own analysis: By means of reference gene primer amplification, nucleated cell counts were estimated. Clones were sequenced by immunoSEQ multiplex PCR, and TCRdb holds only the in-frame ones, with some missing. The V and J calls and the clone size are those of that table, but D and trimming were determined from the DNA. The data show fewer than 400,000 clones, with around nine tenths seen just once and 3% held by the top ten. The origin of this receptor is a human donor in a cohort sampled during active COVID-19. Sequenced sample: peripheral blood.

The CDR3 DNA sequence: TGCGCCAGCAGCTCGACAATTAGCGGGGGGGCCGGGGAGACCCAGTACTTC. Its translation is CASSSTISGGAGETQYF. The rearrangement uses TRBV5-1 and TRBJ2-5; TRBD2 aligns across 11 bases. This CDR3 region has 17 residues. Germline values: CDR1 SGHRS, CDR2 YFSETQ. V dropped 3 bases and J dropped 5; count of bases not matched to a gene: 12.